These 24 T cell receptor beta chains share one sample of origin, sequenced in a study of cytomegalovirus exposure and HLA in healthy donors (dated by TCRdb to the late 2010s). The library was generated by the immunoSEQ multiplex PCR assay. For the multiplex PCR, a mixture combining 60 forward primers for TCR Vbeta segments and 13 reverse primers for TCR Jbeta segments was used. TCRdb limited this immuneACCESS table to in-frame rearrangements with V and J called. A share of clones is missing; checked studies link under half to unresolved V genes, and the rest is unexplained. Here the sample has about 150,000 clones; 75% to 90% occur a single time. Of the sample, approximately 2% falls within the top ten clones. The sample consisted of PBMCs. All receptors come from a woman younger than 30 in good health and CMV-seronegative.

CDR3 residues: CASSQGSRTGELFF. CDR3 DNA sequence: TGCGCCAGCAGCCAAGGAAGTCGGACCGGGGAGCTGTTTTTT. The chain joins TRBV4-1 to TRBJ2-2; D unclear. Germline values: CDR1 MGHRA, CDR2 YSYEKL. The CDR3 sequence is 14 residues long. Trimming stripped 1 base from V and 5 bases from J, with 8 bases between.

The chain joins TRBV7-3 to TRBJ2-5; D perhaps matches TRBD2 (7 bases). This CDR3 spans 15 amino acids. Germline V gene sequence: CDR1 SGHTA, CDR2 FQGTGA. V gave up 5 bases and J gave up 5 bases, with 18 bases separating them. CDR3: CASSRGRGDGETQYF. For the CDR3, the DNA is TGTGCCAGCAGCCGTGGGAGGGGGGACGGGGAGACCCAGTACTTC.

The chain couples TRBV7-9 to TRBJ1-5; 7 bases are a match to TRBD1. With 5 bases clipped from V and 3 bases from J, the junction kept 4 bases outside the gene matches. This CDR3 spans 14 amino acids. Germline values: CDR1 SEHNR, CDR2 FQNEAQ (reference sequence). This CDR3 is CASSLTGSNQPQHF. CDR3 coding DNA: TGTGCCAGCAGCCTGACAGGGTCCAATCAGCCCCAGCATTTT.

The gene calls are TRBV5-1 and TRBJ1-1; D gene ambiguous. This CDR3 spans 14 amino acids. V dropped 0 bases and J dropped 7 bases, with 13 bases sitting between them. The germline CDR1 and CDR2 sequences are SGHRS and YFSETQ. CDR3 amino acids: CASSLAGSSSEAFF. CDR3 in DNA: TGCGCCAGCAGCTTGGCCGGGAGTTCGAGTGAAGCTTTCTTT.

The rearrangement joins TRBV5-4 to TRBJ2-7; 9 nucleotides line up with TRBD1. The germline CDR1 and CDR2 sequences are SGHNT and YYREEE (reference sequence). CDR3 size: 14 residues. The ends lost 4 bases at V and 5 bases at J; junction bases unmatched: 7. The CDR3 DNA follows: TGTGCCAGCAGCCCCGGGACAGGGATCGACGAGCAGTACTTC. It codes for CASSPGTGIDEQYF. Full variable domain (remainder filled in from reference TRBV5-4 and TRBJ2-7): ETGVTQSPTHLIKTRGQQVTLRCSSQSGHNTVSWYQQALGQGPQFIFQYYREEENGRGNFPPRFSGLQFPNYSSELNVNALELDDSALYLCASSPGTGIDEQYFGPGTRLTVT.

This rearrangement joins TRBV7-2 to TRBJ2-3; D call uncertain. Trimming removed 8 bases from V and 7 bases from J, with 13 bases in between. This CDR3 contains 12 residues. Germline CDR1 reads SGHTA; CDR2 reads FQGNSA. CDR3 loop: CASHPREYTQYF. The DNA for the CDR3 is TGTGCCAGCCATCCTCGCGAGTATACGCAGTATTTT.

The chain employs TRBV7-3 and TRBJ2-6, with a tentative D call TRBD1 (6 bases). Germline V gene lookup returns CDR1 SGHTA and CDR2 FQGTGA. This CDR3 has 17 amino acids. The V gene lost 1 base and the J gene lost 0 bases, with 10 bases spanning the gap. The CDR3 bases are TGTGCCAGCAGCTTAATACAGGGATACTCTGGGGCCAACGTCCTGACTTTC. It codes for CASSLIQGYSGANVLTF.

The genes are TRBV9 and TRBJ1-4; possibly TRBD1 for D (6 bases). The CDR3 loop spans 14 amino acids. V gave up 0 bases and J gave up 8 bases, with 11 bases separating them. The germline V gene has CDR1 SGDLS and CDR2 YYNGEE. CDR3 DNA: TGTGCCAGCAGCGTAGGCGGGGGCCGAGAAAAACTGTTTTTT. It encodes CASSVGGGREKLFF.

The chain uses TRBV29-1 and TRBJ1-2; D remains ambiguous. Trimming took off 4 bases at V and 8 bases at J, with 14 bases between the two ends. Germline V CDR1 and CDR2: SQVTM, ANQGSEA. The CDR3 has 12 residues. The CDR3 here is CSVGEASRGYTF. CDR3 nucleotide sequence: TGCAGCGTTGGGGAGGCCTCTAGGGGCTACACCTTC.

The V gene is TRBV1, the J gene TRBJ2-4; TRBD1 is the table's D call, not checked against the DNA. TRBV1 is a listed pseudogene. The CDR3 length is 20 residues. As DNA, the CDR3 is TGCACCAGCAGCCAAGATCAAGGGACAGGGGCGACTCTAGCCAAAAACATTCAGTACTTC. Translating gives CTSSQDQGTGATLAKNIQYF.

The J gene is TRBJ2-7, the V gene TRBV5-8, with a weak D call TRBD2 (6 bases). Germline-derived CDR1 and CDR2 are SGHTS and YDEGEE. Trimming shortened V by 3 bases and J by 2 bases, and 12 bases separated the two germline ends. This CDR3 has 14 residues. CDR3 nucleotide sequence: TGTGCCAGCAGCTCCGCGGGGTTCACCTACGAGCAGTACTTC. Protein sequence: CASSSAGFTYEQYF.

This chain uses TRBV5-1 with TRBJ2-7, with 14 bases that match TRBD2. CDR1 and CDR2 (germline): SGHRS, YFSETQ. The CDR3 sequence is 15 residues long. J lost 5 bases, V lost 3 bases, and 4 bases had no gene match. For the CDR3, the DNA is TGCGCCAGCAGCTCCGGGACTAGCGGGGGACACGAGCAGTACTTC. Protein sequence: CASSSGTSGGHEQYF.

The sample holds a few counts of this clone. The chain couples TRBV5-6 to TRBJ1-5, with 8 positions matching TRBD1. Germline CDR1 reads SGHDT; CDR2 reads YYEEEE. The CDR3 is made up of 16 amino acids. With 4 bases clipped from V and 0 bases from J, the junction kept 6 bases outside the gene matches. This CDR3 is CASSTRTGNSNQPQHF. As DNA, the CDR3 is TGTGCCAGCAGCACCCGGACAGGGAATAGCAATCAGCCCCAGCATTTT.

The V and J genes are TRBV7-6 and TRBJ2-7, with D tentatively TRBD1 (6 bases). Germline V gives CDR1 SGHVS, CDR2 FNYEAQ. V dropped 5 bases and J dropped 5 bases, with 13 bases sitting between them. This CDR3 comprises 13 residues. The CDR3 region has the DNA TGTGCCAGCAGCCCAGGGGATTCCAACGAGCAGTACTTC. Its protein product is CASSPGDSNEQYF.

The chain has TRBV5-6 and TRBJ2-5, with 8 bases fitting TRBD2. The J call is uncertain, as TRBJ2-7 better fits the DNA end. In germline, CDR1 is SGHDT, CDR2 YYEEEE. The CDR3 length is 16 residues. CDR3 amino acids: CASSLGSLGLADEQYF. The CDR3 DNA is TGTGCCAGCAGCTTGGGTTCTCTTGGACTAGCCGACGAGCAGTACTTC.

This rearrangement joins TRBV28 to TRBJ2-1; 11 positions agree with TRBD1. V lost 3 bases, J lost 5 bases, and 6 bases stayed unmatched. This CDR3 comprises 16 residues. Germline V lookup: CDR1 MDHEN, CDR2 SYDVKM. CDR3 loop: CASSFPRTGGNNEQFF. The CDR3 nucleotides read TGTGCCAGCAGTTTCCCTCGGACAGGGGGCAACAATGAGCAGTTCTTC.

The chain is built from TRBV7-9 and TRBJ2-6; D remains ambiguous. This CDR3 has 10 residues. The germline CDR1 and CDR2 sequences are SEHNR and FQNEAQ (reference sequence). V lost 6 bases and J 12 bases, leaving 6 bases between the germline ends. This CDR3 is CASRGGVLTF. CDR3 nucleotide sequence: TGTGCCAGCAGAGGCGGCGTCCTGACTTTC. The full variable domain, its missing parts supplied by reference TRBV7-9 and TRBJ2-6, is DTGVSQNPRHKITKRGQNVTFRCDPISEHNRLYWYRQTLGQGPEFLTYFQNEAQLEKSRLLSDRFSAERPKGSFSTLEIQRTEQGDSAMYLCASRGGVLTFGAGSRLTVL.

The genes are TRBV28 and TRBJ1-2; D perhaps matches TRBD1 (6 bases). This CDR3 has 16 residues. Trimming pared 5 bases from V and 4 bases from J, leaving 20 bases between. Germline CDR1 is MDHEN and CDR2 is SYDVKM. The CDR3 region has the DNA TGTGCCAGCAGTAAGCCGCCGGGACACCTGGTCTATGGCTACACCTTC. Its protein is CASSKPPGHLVYGYTF.

The J gene is TRBJ2-7, the V gene TRBV5-1; no clear D gene. V shed 4 bases and J shed 5 bases, with 10 bases lying between them. The CDR3 loop spans 12 amino acids. Germline assignment: CDR1 SGHRS and CDR2 YFSETQ. The CDR3 DNA sequence: TGCGCCAGCAGCCCGGAGACCAACGAGCAGTACTTC. Its translation: CASSPETNEQYF. The whole variable domain, remainder taken from reference TRBV5-1 and TRBJ2-7, is KAGVTQTPRYLIKTRGQQVTLSCSPISGHRSVSWYQQTPGQGLQFLFEYFSETQRNKGNFPGRFSGRQFSNSRSEMNVSTLELGDSALYLCASSPETNEQYFGPGTRLTVT.

The V and J genes are TRBV6-5 and TRBJ1-4; 7 nucleotides line up with TRBD1. This CDR3 comprises 12 residues. Per germline, CDR1 MNHEY and CDR2 SVGAGI. Germline trimming cut 8 bases from V and 7 bases from J; bases unmatched to any gene: 4. The CDR3 loop reads CASRGTVEKLFF. CDR3 coding DNA: TGTGCCAGCCGAGGGACAGTTGAAAAACTGTTTTTT.

V and J are TRBV27 and TRBJ1-2; D unresolved. The V end lost 9 bases, the J end lost 5 bases, and 7 bases lay between the germline ends. The CDR3 runs to 10 residues. Germline V lookup: CDR1 MNHEY, CDR2 SMNVEV (reference sequence). CDR3 residues: CASGGYGYTF. For the CDR3, the DNA is TGTGCCAGTGGAGGTTATGGCTACACCTTC.

This clone has only a few counts. The J gene is TRBJ2-7, the V gene TRBV28, with 11 positions matching TRBD1. The CDR3 contains 16 residues. Losses at the gene ends were 4 bases for V and 2 bases for J; bases not matched to a gene: 7. CDR1 is MDHEN, CDR2 SYDVKM, per germline. CDR3: CASSSTGQGVTYEQYF. CDR3 nucleotides: TGTGCCAGCAGTTCGACGGGACAGGGGGTGACCTACGAGCAGTACTTC.

The chain is built from TRBV19 and TRBJ1-6; D is unresolved. CDR3 length equals 15 residues. CDR1 is LNHDA and CDR2 is SQIVND in the germline V gene (reference sequence). Trimming left V 3 bases short and J 6 bases short, with 12 bases between. The DNA of the CDR3 is TGTGCCAGTAGTATGGCGGGGTTCGGTAATTCACCCCTCCACTTT. Translation: CASSMAGFGNSPLHF.

This chain links TRBV19 with TRBJ1-2; 10 nucleotides align to TRBD1. CDR1 LNHDA and CDR2 SQIVND come from the germline V gene (reference sequence). The trim removed 1 base at V and 7 bases at J, leaving 3 bases unmatched. This CDR3 comprises 14 residues. This chain's CDR3 is CASSIGDRGSGYTF. DNA of the CDR3: TGTGCCAGTAGTATAGGGGACAGGGGATCTGGCTACACCTTC.